This TCR beta chain emerged from a study of blood T cells in healthy people across ages. This clonotype was seen a single time. Then a second PCR, running roughly 6 to 11 cycles, was carried out with a sample-barcoded 5' primer and a J-beta primer mix. One entry per CDR3 protein, called by TCRdb with MiXCR from the 5' RACE reads. This sample yields about 680,000 distinct CDR3 sequences, of which approximately 50% are seen a single time; around a third belongs to the top ten. Germline CDR1 SGHRS, CDR2 YFSETQ. The V end was cut by 2 bases, the J end by 6 bases, with 11 bases between. CDR3 length: 13 amino acids.

The chain couples TRBV5-1 to TRBJ1-1, with TRBD1 as a possible D gene (6 bases). The sequencing sample was made of blood. The clonotype originates from a woman in her sixties in good health. The CDR3 spells CASSFRGEAEAFF. In nucleotides, the CDR3 is TGCGCCAGCAGCTTCAGGGGTGAGGCTGAAGCTTTCTTT.